This TCR beta chain was captured by sequencing in a study of beta chain features in type 1 diabetes. Study background: No age, gender or cell yield differences were seen between patients and healthy donors.

The junction had 11 bases not matched to a gene; V was cut back by 6 bases and J by 7 bases. The CDR3 runs 14 residues. Germline values: CDR1 MNHEY, CDR2 SMNVEV (reference sequence). The investigators reverse transcribed all of the isolated RNA, so they sequenced expressed TCRB transcripts. Clones were read by immunoSEQ multiplex PCR, and TCRdb kept only the in-frame ones, dropping some. The sample holds around 170,000 clones, 8.5% to 10% seen once. With regard to this clone: Antigen specificity is unknown.

Overall study findings and caveats: Type 1 diabetes patients had moderately but significantly shorter TCRB CDR3s in all four CD4+ subsets. PCR might pick shorter templates more often, in the same way for patients and controls.

The clonotype comes from a woman aged 25 to 45 with type 1 diabetes. Sequencing input: central memory CD4+ T cells from blood. The chain couples TRBV27 to TRBJ1-2; 7 bases map to TRBD1. The CDR3 spells CASSKGQTGRGYTF. CDR3 DNA: TGTGCCAGCAGCAAGGGCCAGACAGGGCGTGGCTACACCTTC.